This TCR beta chain was recovered during a study of blood T cell repertoires in COVID-19 (dated by TCRdb to about 2020). For the study in its entirety: The collaborator samples originated in the United States, Italy and Spain and spanned the acute and convalescent phases of COVID-19. The prospective study material was composed of cDNA or gDNA derived from T cells, B-cell-depleted T cells, or PBMCs. Subjects who had been exposed to COVID-19, were actively infected with it, or had recovered from it provided the deeply sampled blood TCRbeta repertoires that made up the dataset. The repertoires were released in a freely available public database intended as a resource for research on the immune response to SARS-CoV-2. The samples were drawn from two sources: the first 160 participants of the ongoing ImmuneRACE study, and 950 to 1,500 subjects contributed by 6 global collaborators. The sample metadata nearly always contained a de-identified subject ID, COVID-19 status, age in years and sex. HLA class I and class II types, where available, came from metadata supplied by the sample provider rather than from assay-based typing. Broader findings and caveats from the paper: Clinical and demographic metadata were provided uncurated, with the amount varying by source and participant.

One collaborating source in Seattle enrolled patients during active infection and followed them longitudinally through the course of disease. Collaborating institutions collected whole blood in K2EDTA tubes following their own protocols. For TCRbeta analysis, collaborators shipped samples in one of three forms: frozen whole blood, isolated PBMCs, or DNA extracted from either of those sample types. The immunoSEQ Assay, a bias-controlled multiplex PCR, was used to amplify TCRbeta CDR3 regions from genomic DNA. As for how the authors treated the data: The number of nucleated cells in each sample was estimated from the amplification of reference gene primers within the assay. To quantify the absolute abundance of each unique TCRbeta CDR3 rearrangement, sequence reads were collapsed and filtered. For each sample, productive Simpson clonality was calculated as the square root of Simpson's diversity index across productive rearrangements. TCRdb's version of the immuneACCESS table is confined to in-frame rearrangements and falls short of the full clone set. An unresolved V gene accounts for under half of the shortfall where checked; the remainder is of unknown origin. Clonal size and the V and J genes are those of that table, whereas D and trimming came from the DNA. This sample holds tens of thousands of clones; 65% to 75% were observed only once. Less than 8.5% of the sample rests with the top ten.

With regard to this clone: What this receptor recognizes is not known. No much larger clone is present one base from it, and per-base qualities are unavailable.

V has 7 bases trimmed and J has 3 bases trimmed; junction bases matching no gene number 10. The CDR3 goes from the cysteine to the phenylalanine over 15 residues. Only CDR3 DNA remains: 45 bases, in frame from the first base. The germline V gene yields WSHSY for CDR1 and SAAADI for CDR2. The rearrangement combines TRBV10-2 with TRBJ2-7, with 9 junctional bases fitting TRBD1. The sequencing input was peripheral blood. This clonotype was obtained from a man aged 45-65 years with COVID-19, enrolled during active disease. The CDR3 region: CASIQAGTGIYEQYF. The DNA sequence is given as TGCGCCAGCATACAAGCCGGGACAGGGATCTACGAGCAGTACTTC.